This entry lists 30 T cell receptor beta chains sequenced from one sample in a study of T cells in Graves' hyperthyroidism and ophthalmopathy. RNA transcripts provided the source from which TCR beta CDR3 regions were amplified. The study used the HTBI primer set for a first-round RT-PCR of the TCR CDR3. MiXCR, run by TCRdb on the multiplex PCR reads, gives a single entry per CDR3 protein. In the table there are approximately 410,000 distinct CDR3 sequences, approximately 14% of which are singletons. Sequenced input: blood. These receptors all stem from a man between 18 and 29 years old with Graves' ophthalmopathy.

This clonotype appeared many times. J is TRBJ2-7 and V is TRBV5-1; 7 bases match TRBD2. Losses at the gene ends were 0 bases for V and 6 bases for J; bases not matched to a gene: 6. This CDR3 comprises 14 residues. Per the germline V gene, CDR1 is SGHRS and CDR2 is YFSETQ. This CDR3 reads CASSLDQGGFEQYF. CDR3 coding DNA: TGCGCCAGCAGCTTGGATCAGGGAGGGTTCGAGCAGTACTTC.

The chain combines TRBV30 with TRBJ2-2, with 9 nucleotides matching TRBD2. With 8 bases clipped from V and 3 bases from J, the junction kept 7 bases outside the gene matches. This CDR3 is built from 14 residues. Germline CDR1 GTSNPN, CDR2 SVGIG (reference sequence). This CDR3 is CAGAGGGHTGELFF. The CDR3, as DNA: TGTGCCGGAGCGGGAGGAGGGCACACCGGGGAGCTGTTTTTT.

The CDR3 region has the DNA TGTGCCAGCAGCTTAGCGGAGGGGACTAGCGGGGGATGGGTGACCCAGTACTTC. Its translation: CASSLAEGTSGGWVTQYF. The chain joins TRBV7-6 to TRBJ2-5; TRBD2 agrees at 14 bases. Germline loops: CDR1 SGHVS, CDR2 FNYEAQ. The CDR3 is 18 residues long. The V segment lost 0 bases and the J segment 7 bases; nucleotides outside the gene matches: 10.

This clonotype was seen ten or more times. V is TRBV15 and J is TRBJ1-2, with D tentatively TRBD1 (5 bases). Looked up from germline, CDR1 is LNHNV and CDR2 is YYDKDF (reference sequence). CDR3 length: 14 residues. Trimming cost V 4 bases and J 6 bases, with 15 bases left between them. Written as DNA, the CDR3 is TGTGCCACCAGCAAACTCCCTGGAGGGGATGGCTACACCTTC. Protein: CATSKLPGGDGYTF.

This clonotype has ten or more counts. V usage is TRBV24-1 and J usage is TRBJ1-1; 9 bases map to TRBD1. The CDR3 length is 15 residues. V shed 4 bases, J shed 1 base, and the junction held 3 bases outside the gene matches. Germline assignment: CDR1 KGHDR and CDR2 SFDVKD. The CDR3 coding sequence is TGTGCCACCAGTGACCCGGGACAGGGGAACACTGAAGCTTTCTTT. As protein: CATSDPGQGNTEAFF.

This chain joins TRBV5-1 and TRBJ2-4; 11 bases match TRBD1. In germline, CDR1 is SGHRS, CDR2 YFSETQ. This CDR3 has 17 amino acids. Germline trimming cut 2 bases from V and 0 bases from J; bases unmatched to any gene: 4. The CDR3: CASSLGQGASAKNIQYF. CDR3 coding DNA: TGCGCCAGCAGCTTAGGACAGGGGGCTTCAGCCAAAAACATTCAGTACTTC.

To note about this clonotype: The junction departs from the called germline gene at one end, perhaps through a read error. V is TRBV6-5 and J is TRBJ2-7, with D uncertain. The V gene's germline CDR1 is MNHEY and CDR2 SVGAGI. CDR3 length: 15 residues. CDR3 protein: CASSYSRLQFSEQHF. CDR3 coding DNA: TGTGCCAGCAGTTACTCGAGGCTACAATTCTCCGAGCAGCACTTC.

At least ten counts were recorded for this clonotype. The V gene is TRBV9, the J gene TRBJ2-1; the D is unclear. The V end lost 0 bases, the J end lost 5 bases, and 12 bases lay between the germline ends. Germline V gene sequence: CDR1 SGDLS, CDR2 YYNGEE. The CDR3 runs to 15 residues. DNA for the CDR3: TGTGCCAGCAGCGTAGGGCAGGTCCCCCACAATGAGCAGTTCTTC. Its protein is CASSVGQVPHNEQFF. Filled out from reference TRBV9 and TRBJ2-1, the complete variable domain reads DSGVTQTPKHLITATGQRVTLRCSPRSGDLSVYWYQQSLDQGLQFLIQYYNGEERAKGNILERFSAQQFPDLHSELNLSSLELGDSALYFCASSVGQVPHNEQFFGPGTRLTVL.

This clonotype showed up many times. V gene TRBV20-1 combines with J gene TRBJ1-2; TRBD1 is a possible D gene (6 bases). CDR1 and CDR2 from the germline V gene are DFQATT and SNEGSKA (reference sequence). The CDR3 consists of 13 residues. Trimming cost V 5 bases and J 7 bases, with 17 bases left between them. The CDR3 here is CSARPQGSAGYTF. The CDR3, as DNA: TGCAGTGCTCGACCCCAGGGGTCGGCTGGCTACACCTTC.

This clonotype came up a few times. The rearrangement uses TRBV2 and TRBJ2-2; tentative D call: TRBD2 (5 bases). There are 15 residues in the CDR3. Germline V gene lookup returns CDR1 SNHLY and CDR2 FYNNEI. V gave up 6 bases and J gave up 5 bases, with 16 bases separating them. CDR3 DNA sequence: TGTGCCAGCAGGCCGCGGACTTCCCGAACCGGGGAGCTGTTTTTT. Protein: CASRPRTSRTGELFF.

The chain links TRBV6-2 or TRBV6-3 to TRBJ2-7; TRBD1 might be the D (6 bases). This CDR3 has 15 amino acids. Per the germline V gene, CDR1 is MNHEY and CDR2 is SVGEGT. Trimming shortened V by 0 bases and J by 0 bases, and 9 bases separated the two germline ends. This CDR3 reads CASSYSGTSSYEQYF. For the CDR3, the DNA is TGTGCCAGCAGTTACTCAGGGACATCCTCCTACGAGCAGTACTTC.

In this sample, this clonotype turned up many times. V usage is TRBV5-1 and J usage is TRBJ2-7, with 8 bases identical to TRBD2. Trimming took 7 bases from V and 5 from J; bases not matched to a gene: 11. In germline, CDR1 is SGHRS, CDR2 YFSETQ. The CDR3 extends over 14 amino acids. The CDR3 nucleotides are TGCGCCAGCGGAGTCGGGACTAGTACGAACGAGCAGTACTTC. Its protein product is CASGVGTSTNEQYF. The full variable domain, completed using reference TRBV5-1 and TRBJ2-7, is KAGVTQTPRYLIKTRGQQVTLSCSPISGHRSVSWYQQTPGQGLQFLFEYFSETQRNKGNFPGRFSGRQFSNSRSEMNVSTLELGDSALYLCASGVGTSTNEQYFGPGTRLTVT.

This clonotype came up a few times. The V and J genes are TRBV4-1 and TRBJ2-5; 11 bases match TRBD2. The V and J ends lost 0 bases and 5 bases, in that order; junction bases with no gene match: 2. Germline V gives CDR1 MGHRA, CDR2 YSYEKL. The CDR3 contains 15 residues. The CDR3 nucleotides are TGCGCCAGCAGCCAAGAGCGGACTAGCGGGGAGACCCAGTACTTC. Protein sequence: CASSQERTSGETQYF.

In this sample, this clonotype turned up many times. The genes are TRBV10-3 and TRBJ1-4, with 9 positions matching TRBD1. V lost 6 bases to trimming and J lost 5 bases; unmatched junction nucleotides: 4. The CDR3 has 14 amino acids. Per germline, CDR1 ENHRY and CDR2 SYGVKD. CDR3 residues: CAIRGQGDNEKLFF. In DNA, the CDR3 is TGTGCCATCAGGGGACAGGGAGACAATGAAAAACTGTTTTTT.

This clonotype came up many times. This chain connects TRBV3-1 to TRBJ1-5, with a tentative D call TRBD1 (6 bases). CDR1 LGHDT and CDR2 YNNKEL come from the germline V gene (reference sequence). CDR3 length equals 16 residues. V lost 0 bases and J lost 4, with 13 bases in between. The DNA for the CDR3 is TGTGCCAGCAGCCAAGACTTCAGGGGTGGAAATCAGCCCCAGCATTTT. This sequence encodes CASSQDFRGGNQPQHF.

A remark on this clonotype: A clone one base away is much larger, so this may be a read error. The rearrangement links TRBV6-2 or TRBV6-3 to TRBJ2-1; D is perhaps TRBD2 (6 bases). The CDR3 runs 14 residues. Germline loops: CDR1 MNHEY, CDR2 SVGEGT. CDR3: CASSRLEGGNEQLF. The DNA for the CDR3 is TGTGCCAGCAGTCGACTAGAGGGAGGCAATGAGCAGCTCTTC.

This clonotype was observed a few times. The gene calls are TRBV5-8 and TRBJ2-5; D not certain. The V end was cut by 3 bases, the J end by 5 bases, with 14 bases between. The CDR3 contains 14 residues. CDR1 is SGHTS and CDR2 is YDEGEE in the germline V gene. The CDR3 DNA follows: TGTGCCAGCAGCTCCAGGACCGAGAAGGAGACCCAGTACTTC. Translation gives CASSSRTEKETQYF. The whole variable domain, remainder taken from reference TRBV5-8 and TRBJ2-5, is EAGVTQSPTHLIKTRGQQATLRCSPISGHTSVYWYQQALGLGLQFLLWYDEGEERNRGNFPPRFSGRQFPNYSSELNVNALELEDSALYLCASSSRTEKETQYFGPGTRLLVL.

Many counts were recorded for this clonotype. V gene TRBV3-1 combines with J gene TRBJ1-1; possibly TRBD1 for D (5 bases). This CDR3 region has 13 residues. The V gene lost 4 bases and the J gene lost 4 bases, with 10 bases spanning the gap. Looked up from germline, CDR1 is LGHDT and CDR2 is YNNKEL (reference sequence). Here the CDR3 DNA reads TGTGCCAGCAGCCGCCTAACAGGCACTGAAGCTTTCTTT. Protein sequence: CASSRLTGTEAFF.

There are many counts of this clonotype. The CDR3 DNA follows: TGTGCCAGCAGCTTAACCTCCGGACTAGCGGGATTTAACCCATACGAGCAGTACTTC. Its translation is CASSLTSGLAGFNPYEQYF. The rearrangement links TRBV7-3 to TRBJ2-7; 12 positions match TRBD2. Germline loops: CDR1 SGHTA, CDR2 FQGTGA. With 0 bases clipped from V and 4 bases from J, the junction kept 13 bases outside the gene matches. The CDR3 has 19 residues.

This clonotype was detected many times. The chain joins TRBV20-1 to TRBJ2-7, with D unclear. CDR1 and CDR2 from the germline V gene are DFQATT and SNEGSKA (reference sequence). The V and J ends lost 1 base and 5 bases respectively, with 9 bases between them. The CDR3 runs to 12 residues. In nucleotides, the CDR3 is TGCAGTGCTAGAGCTCTATGGGACGAGCAGTACTTC. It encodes CSARALWDEQYF.

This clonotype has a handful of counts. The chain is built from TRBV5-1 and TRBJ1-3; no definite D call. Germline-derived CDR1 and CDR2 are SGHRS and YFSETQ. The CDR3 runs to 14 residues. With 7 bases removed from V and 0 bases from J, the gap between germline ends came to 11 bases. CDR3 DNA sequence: TGCGCCAGCCGGGAGGGAAGCTCTGGAAACACCATATATTTT. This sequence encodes CASREGSSGNTIYF.

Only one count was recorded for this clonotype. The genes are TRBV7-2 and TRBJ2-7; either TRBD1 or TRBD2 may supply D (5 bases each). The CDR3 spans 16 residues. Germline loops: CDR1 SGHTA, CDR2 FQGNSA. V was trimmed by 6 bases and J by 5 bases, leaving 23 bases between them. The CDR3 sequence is CASSLSSGTPWDEQYF. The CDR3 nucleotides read TGTGCCAGCAGTTTATCCTCCGGGACCCCGTGGGACGAGCAGTACTTC. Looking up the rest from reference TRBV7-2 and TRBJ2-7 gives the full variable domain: GAGVSQSPSNKVTEKGKDVELRCDPISGHTALYWYRQSLGQGLEFLIYFQGNSAPDKSGLPSDRFSAERTGGSVSTLTIQRTQQEDSAVYLCASSLSSGTPWDEQYFGPGTRLTVT.

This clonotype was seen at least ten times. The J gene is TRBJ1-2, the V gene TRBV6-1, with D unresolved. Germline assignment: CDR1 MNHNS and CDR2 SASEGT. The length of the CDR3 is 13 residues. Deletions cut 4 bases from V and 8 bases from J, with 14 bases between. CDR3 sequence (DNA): TGTGCCAGCAGTGCTGACCCCGGCGGAGGCTACACCTTC. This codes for CASSADPGGGYTF.

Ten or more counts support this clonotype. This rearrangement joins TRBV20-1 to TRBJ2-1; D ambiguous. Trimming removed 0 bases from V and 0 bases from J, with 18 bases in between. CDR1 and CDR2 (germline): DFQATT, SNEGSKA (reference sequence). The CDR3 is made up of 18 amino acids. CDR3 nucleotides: TGCAGTGCTAGAGATCCCCTTTTAAAGACCAGCTCCTACAATGAGCAGTTCTTC. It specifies CSARDPLLKTSSYNEQFF.

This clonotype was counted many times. The CDR3 reads CSAQDGYEQYF. The CDR3 DNA reads TGCAGTGCTCAGGACGGCTACGAGCAGTACTTC. The gene calls are TRBV20-1 and TRBJ2-7; no firm D call. Trimming cost V 5 bases and J 3 bases, with 8 bases left between them. The CDR3 totals 11 residues. The germline V gene encodes CDR1 DFQATT and CDR2 SNEGSKA (reference sequence).

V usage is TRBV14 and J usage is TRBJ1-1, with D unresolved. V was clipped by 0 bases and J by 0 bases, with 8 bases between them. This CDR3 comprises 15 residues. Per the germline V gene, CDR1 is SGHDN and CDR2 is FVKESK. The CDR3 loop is CASSQEGIMNTEAFF. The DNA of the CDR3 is TGTGCCAGCAGCCAAGAGGGAATCATGAACACTGAAGCTTTCTTT.

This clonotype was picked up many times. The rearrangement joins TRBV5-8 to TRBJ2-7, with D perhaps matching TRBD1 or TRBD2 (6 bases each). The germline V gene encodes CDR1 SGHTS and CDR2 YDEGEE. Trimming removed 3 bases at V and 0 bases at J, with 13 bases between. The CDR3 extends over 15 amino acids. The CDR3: CASSYAGHSSYEQYF. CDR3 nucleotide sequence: TGTGCCAGCAGCTACGCGGGACACAGCTCCTACGAGCAGTACTTC.

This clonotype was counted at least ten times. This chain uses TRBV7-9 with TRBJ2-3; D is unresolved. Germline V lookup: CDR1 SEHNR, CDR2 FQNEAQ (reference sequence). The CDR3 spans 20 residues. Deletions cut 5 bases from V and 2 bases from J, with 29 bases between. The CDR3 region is CASSNQHSNRALSLTDTQYF. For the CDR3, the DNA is TGTGCCAGCAGCAACCAACACAGCAACCGGGCCCTAAGCCTCACAGATACGCAGTATTTT.

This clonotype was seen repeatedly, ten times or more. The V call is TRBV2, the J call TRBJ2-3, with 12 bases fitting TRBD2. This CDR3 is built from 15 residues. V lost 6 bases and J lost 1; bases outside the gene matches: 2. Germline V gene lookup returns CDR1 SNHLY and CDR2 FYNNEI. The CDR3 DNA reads TGTGCCAGCAGGGGGACTAGCGGGCGCACAGATACGCAGTATTTT. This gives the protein CASRGTSGRTDTQYF.

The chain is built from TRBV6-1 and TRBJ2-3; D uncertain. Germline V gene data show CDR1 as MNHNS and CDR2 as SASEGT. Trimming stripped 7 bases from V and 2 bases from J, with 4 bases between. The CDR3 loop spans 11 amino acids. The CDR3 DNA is TGTGCCAGCACGCTCACAGATACGCAGTATTTT. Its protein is CASTLTDTQYF.